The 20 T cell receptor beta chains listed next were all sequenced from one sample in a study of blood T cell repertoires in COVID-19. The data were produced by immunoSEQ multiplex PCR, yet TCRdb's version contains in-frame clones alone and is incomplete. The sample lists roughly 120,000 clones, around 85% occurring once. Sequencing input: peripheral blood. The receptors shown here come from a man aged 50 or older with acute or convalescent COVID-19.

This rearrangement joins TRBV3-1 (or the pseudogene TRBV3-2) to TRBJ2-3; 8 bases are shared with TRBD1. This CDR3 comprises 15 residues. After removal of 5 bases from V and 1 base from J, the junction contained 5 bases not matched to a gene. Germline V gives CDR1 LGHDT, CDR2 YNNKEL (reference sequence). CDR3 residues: CASSSRTGRTDTQYF. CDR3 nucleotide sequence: TGTGCCAGCAGCTCGCGGACAGGGCGCACAGATACGCAGTATTTT.

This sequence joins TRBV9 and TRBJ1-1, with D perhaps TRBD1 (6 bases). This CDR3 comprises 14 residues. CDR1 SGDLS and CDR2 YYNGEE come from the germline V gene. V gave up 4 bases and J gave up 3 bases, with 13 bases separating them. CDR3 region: CASSTSDRYTEAFF. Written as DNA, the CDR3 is TGTGCCAGCAGCACCTCGGACAGATACACTGAAGCTTTCTTT.

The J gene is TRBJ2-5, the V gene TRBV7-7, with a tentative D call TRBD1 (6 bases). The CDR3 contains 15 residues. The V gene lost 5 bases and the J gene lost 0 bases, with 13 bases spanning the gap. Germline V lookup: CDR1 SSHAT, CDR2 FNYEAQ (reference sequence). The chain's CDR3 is CASSPTTGYQETQYF. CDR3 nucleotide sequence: TGTGCCAGCAGCCCTACTACAGGGTACCAAGAGACCCAGTACTTC.

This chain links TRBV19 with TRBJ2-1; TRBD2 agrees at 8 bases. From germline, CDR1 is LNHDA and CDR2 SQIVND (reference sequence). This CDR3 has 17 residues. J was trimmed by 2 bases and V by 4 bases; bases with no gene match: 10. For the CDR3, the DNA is TGTGCCAGTAGTACGTATCTTAGCGGGGTTACCTACAATGAGCAGTTCTTC. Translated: CASSTYLSGVTYNEQFF.

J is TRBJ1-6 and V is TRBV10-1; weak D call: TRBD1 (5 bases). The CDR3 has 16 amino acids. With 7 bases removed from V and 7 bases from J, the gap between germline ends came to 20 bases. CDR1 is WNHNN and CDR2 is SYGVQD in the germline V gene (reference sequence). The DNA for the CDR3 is TGCGCCAGCACTCTCCTCTTGACAGAAATAAATTCACCCCTCCACTTT. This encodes CASTLLLTEINSPLHF.

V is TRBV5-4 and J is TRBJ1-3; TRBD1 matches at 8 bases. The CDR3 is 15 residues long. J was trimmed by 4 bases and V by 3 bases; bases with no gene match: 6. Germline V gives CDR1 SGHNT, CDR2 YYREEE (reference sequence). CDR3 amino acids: CASSYGRTGGNTIYF. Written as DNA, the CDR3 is TGTGCCAGCAGCTATGGAAGGACAGGGGGAAACACCATATATTTT.

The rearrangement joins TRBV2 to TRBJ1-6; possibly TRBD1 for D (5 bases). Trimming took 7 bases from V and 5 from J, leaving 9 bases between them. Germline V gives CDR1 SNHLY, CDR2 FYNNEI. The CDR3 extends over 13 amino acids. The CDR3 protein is CASTAGNNSPLHF. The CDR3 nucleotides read TGTGCCAGCACAGCAGGGAATAATTCACCCCTCCACTTT.

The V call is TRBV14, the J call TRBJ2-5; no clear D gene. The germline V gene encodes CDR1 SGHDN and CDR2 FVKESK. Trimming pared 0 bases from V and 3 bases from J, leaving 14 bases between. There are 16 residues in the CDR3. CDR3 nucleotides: TGTGCCAGCAGCCAAGATTATACGGCGGTCAAAGAGACCCAGTACTTC. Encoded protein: CASSQDYTAVKETQYF.

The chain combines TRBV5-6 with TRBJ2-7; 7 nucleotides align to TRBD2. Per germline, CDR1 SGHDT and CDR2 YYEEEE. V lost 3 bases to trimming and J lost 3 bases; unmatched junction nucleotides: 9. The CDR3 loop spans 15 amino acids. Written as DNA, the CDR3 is TGTGCCAGCAGCTCCGTCAGTGGGGGGGGCTACGAGCAGTACGTC. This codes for CASSSVSGGGYEQYV.

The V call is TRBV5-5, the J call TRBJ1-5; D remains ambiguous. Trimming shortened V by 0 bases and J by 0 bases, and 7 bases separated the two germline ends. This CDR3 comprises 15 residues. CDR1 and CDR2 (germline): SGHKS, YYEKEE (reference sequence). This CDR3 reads CASSLGDYSNQPQHF. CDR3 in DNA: TGTGCCAGCAGCTTGGGAGATTATAGCAATCAGCCCCAGCATTTT.

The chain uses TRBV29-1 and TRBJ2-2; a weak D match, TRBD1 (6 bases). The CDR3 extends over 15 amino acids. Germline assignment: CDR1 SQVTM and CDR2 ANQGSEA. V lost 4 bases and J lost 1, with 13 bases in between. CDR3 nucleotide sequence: TGCAGCGTTGGTAGGGGCAGGGGGAACACCGGGGAGCTGTTTTTT. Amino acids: CSVGRGRGNTGELFF.

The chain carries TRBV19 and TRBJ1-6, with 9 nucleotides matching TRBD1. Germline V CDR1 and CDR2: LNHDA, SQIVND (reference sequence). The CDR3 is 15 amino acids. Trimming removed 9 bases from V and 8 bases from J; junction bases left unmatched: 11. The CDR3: CASQTGTGIHSPLHF. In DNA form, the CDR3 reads TGTGCCAGCCAGACCGGGACAGGGATTCATTCACCCCTCCACTTT.

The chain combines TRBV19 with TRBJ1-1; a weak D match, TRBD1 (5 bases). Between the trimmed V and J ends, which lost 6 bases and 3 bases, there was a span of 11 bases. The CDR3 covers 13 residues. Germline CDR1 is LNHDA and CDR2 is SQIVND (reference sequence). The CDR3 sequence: CASRKSRDTEAFF. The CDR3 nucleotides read TGTGCCAGTAGGAAAAGCAGGGACACTGAAGCTTTCTTT.

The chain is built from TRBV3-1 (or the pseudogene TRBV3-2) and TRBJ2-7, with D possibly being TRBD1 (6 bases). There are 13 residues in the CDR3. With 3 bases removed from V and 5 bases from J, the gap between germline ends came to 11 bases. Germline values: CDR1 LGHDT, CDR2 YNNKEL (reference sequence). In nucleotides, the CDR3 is TGTGCCAGCAGCCAGGGCCGGGACAACGAGCAGTACGTC. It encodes CASSQGRDNEQYV.

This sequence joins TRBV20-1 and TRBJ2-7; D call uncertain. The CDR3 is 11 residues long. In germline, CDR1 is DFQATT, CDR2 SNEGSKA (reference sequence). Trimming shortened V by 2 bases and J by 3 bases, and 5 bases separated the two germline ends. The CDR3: CSARSVYEQYF. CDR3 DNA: TGCAGTGCTAGATCCGTCTACGAGCAGTACTTC.

The CDR3 sequence is CASSAFRSDTQYF. In DNA, the CDR3 is TGTGCCAGCAGCGCCTTCAGGTCAGATACGCAGTATTTT. The rearrangement links TRBV6-5 to TRBJ2-3; D unclear. Trimming pared 6 bases from V and 4 bases from J, leaving 11 bases between. Germline CDR1 and CDR2: MNHEY and SVGAGI. There are 13 residues in the CDR3.

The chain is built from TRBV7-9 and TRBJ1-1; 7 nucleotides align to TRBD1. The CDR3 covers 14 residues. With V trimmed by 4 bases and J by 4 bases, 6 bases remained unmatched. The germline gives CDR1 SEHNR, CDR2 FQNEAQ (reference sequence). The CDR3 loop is CASSSSWDSTEAFF. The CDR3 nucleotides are TGTGCCAGCAGCTCTTCGTGGGACAGCACTGAAGCTTTCTTT.

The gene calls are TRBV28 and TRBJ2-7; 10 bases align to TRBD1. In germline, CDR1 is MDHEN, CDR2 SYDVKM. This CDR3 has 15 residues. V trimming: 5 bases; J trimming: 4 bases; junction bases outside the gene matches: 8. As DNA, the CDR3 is TGTGCCAGCAGTCAGGGGACAGGGGACTGGTACGAGCAGTACTTC. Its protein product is CASSQGTGDWYEQYF.

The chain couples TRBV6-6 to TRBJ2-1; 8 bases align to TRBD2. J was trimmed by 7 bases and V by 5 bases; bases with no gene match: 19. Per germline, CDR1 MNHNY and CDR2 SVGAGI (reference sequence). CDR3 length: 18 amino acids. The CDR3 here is CASSHPLGSGGLGNEQFF. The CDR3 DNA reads TGTGCCAGCAGTCACCCCTTGGGGAGCGGGGGATTGGGGAATGAGCAGTTCTTC.

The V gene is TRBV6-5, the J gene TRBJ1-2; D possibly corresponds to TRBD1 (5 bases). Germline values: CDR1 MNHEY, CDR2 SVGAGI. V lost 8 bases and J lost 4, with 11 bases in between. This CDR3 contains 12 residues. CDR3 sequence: CASAWGLYGYTF. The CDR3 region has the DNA TGTGCCAGCGCCTGGGGCCTCTATGGCTACACCTTC.